This TCR beta chain stems from a study of OX40 agonist ivuxolimab in advanced cancers. Assay used: immunoSEQ multiplex PCR; TCRdb lists only in-frame clones, some missing. The sample carries about 64,000 clones, roughly 87% recorded once. Details on this clone: Its antigen is not known.

General study results and limits: Among the nonresponders, some also had low normalized T-cell clonal expansion.

Sequencing used CD4+ or CD8+ T cells sorted from blood, obtained in a trial of the OX40 agonist ivuxolimab. This receptor was identified in an adult with an advanced solid tumor such as melanoma, head and neck, liver or kidney cancer.

The chain's CDR3 is CASSRETSGGYEQYF. Written as DNA, the CDR3 is TGCGCCAGCAGCCGAGAGACTAGCGGGGGCTACGAGCAGTACTTC. The chain uses TRBV4-1 and TRBJ2-7, with TRBD2 matching 12 bases. CDR1 and CDR2 (germline): MGHRA, YSYEKL. V gave up 4 bases and J gave up 3 bases; unmatched junction bases: 4. This CDR3 is built from 15 residues.